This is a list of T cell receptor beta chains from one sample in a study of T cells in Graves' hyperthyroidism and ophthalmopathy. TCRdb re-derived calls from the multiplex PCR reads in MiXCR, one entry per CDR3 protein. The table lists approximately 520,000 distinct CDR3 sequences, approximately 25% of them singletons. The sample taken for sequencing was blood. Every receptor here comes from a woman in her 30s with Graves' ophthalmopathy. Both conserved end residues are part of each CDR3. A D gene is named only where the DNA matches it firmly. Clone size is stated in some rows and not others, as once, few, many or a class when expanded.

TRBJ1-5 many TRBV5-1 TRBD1 CASSPGTGVYSNQPQHF TGCGCCAGCAGTCCGGGGACAGGCGTCTATAGCAATCAGCCCCAGCATTTT
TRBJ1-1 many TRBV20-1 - CSASMGNTEAFF TGCAGTGCTAGCATGGGGAACACTGAAGCTTTCTTT
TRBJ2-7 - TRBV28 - CASSFLSGEQYF TGTGCCAGCAGTTTCCTCTCGGGCGAGCAGTACTTC
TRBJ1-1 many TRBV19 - CASRSGLNTEAFF TGTGCCAGTAGGTCAGGGTTGAACACTGAAGCTTTCTTT
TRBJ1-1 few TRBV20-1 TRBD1 CSASGRGHGLTEAFF TGCAGTGCTAGCGGCAGGGGGCATGGATTGACTGAAGCTTTCTTT
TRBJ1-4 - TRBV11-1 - CASSFPATTNEKLFF TGTGCCAGCAGCTTTCCGGCGACAACTAATGAAAAACTGTTTTTT
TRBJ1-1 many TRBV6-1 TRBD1 CASSKQGSDTEAFF TGTGCCAGCAGTAAACAGGGGTCTGACACTGAAGCTTTCTTT
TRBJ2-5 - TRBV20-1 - CSAPFGSTSQETQYF TGCAGTGCGCCCTTCGGGTCTACTTCGCAAGAGACCCAGTACTTC
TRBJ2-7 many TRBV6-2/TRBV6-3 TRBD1 CASSYSSGQGAYEQYF TGTGCCAGCAGTTACTCTTCGGGACAGGGGGCTTACGAGCAGTACTTC
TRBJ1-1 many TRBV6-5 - CASSSPQGSLNTEAFF TGTGCCAGCAGTTCCCCCCAGGGGAGCCTGAACACTGAAGCTTTCTTT
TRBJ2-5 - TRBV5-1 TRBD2 CASSFGLAGLLQETQYF TGCGCCAGCAGCTTTGGGCTAGCGGGACTACTCCAAGAGACCCAGTACTTC
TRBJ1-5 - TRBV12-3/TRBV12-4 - CASSLQEGNQPQHF TGTGCCAGCAGTCTCCAGGAGGGGAATCAGCCCCAGCATTTT
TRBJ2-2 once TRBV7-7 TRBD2 CASSLMASGRSTTGELFF TGTGCCAGCAGCTTAATGGCTAGCGGGAGATCGACCACCGGGGAGCTGTTTTTT
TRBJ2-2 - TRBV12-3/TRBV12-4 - CASSFLQGGAGTGELFF TGTGCCAGCAGTTTTCTCCAGGGGGGGGCAGGGACCGGGGAGCTGTTTTTT
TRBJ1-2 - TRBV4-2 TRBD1 CASSQDRSTDRVEGYTF TGTGCCAGCAGCCAAGATCGTTCAACCGACAGGGTGGAAGGCTACACCTTC
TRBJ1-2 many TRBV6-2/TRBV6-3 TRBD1 CASSGAWDRMYTF TGTGCCAGCAGTGGGGCTTGGGACAGGATGTACACCTTC
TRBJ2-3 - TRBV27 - CASSFGTTDTQYF TGTGCCAGCAGTTTTGGGACCACAGATACGCAGTATTTT
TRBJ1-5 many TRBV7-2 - CASTIPGLGNQPQHF TGTGCCAGCACAATCCCAGGGTTGGGGAATCAGCCCCAGCATTTT
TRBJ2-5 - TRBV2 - CASNRQGREETQYF TGTGCCAGCAACCGACAGGGGAGGGAGGAGACCCAGTACTTC
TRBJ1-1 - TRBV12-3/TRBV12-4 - CASSLGPPNTEAFF TGTGCCAGCAGTTTAGGCCCCCCGAACACTGAAGCTTTCTTT
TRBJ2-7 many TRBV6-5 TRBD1 CASSSPQRGRDEQYF TGTGCCAGCAGTTCCCCCCAAAGGGGGCGGGACGAGCAGTACTTC
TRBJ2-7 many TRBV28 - CASSTRGMIYEQYF TGTGCCAGTTCGACGAGGGGAATGATCTACGAGCAGTACTTC
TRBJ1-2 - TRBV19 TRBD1 CASSSLPGDRGLRSGYTF TGTGCCAGTAGTTCCCTCCCGGGGGACAGGGGGCTCAGGAGTGGCTACACCTTC
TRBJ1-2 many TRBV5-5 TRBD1 CASSLEGQNVYGYTF TGTGCCAGCAGCTTGGAGGGACAGAACGTCTATGGCTACACCTTC
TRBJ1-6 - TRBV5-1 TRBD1 CASSSDRAAYNPPLHF TGCGCCAGCAGCTCCGACAGGGCTGCCTATAATCCACCCCTCCACTTT
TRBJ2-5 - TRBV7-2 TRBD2 CASSWGTSGWETQYF TGTGCCAGCAGCTGGGGGACTAGCGGATGGGAGACCCAGTACTTC
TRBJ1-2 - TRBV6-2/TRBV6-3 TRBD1 CASSYSIRRQGGRYYGYTF TGTGCCAGCAGTTACTCGATTAGGCGACAGGGTGGGAGGTACTATGGCTACACCTTC
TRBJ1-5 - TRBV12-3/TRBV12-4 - CASSLGDGGNQPQHF TGTGCCAGCAGTTTAGGGGATGGAGGCAATCAGCCCCAGCATTTT
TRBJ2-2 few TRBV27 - CASSFTANTGELFF TGTGCCAGCAGTTTCACCGCGAACACCGGGGAGCTGTTTTTT
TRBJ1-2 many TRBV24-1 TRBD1 CATSDLGTDYGYTF TGTGCCACCAGTGATTTGGGGACAGACTATGGCTACACCTTC
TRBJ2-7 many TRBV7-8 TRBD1 CASSIDRGLAPYEQYF TGTGCCAGCAGCATCGACAGGGGGCTGGCCCCCTACGAGCAGTACTTC
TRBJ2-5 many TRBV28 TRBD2 CASSGVGVAGPKETQYF TGTGCCAGCAGTGGGGTGGGAGTAGCGGGGCCGAAAGAGACCCAGTACTTC
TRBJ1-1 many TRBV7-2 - CASSNKGEAFF TGTGCCAGCAGCAATAAGGGTGAAGCTTTCTTT
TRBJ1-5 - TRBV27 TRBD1 CASSLWGQGGNQPQHF TGTGCCAGCAGTTTATGGGGACAGGGGGGTAATCAGCCCCAGCATTTT
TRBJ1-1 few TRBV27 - CASSNGLGGTEAFF TGTGCCAGCAGTAACGGGTTGGGCGGCACTGAAGCTTTCTTT
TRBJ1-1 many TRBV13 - CASSLTSPVDTEAFF TGTGCCAGCAGCTTAACGAGTCCGGTAGACACTGAAGCTTTCTTT
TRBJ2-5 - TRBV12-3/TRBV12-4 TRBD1 CASTGTGMRETQYF TGTGCCAGTACCGGGACAGGGATGAGGGAGACCCAGTACTTC
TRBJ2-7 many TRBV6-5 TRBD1 CATTGTVNYEQYF TGTGCCACAACCGGGACAGTTAACTACGAGCAGTACTTC
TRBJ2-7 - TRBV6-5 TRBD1 CASSYSTGGTYEQYF TGTGCCAGCAGTTACTCAACAGGGGGCACCTACGAGCAGTACTTC
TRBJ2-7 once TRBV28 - CASSEVGGRTYEQYF TGTGCCAGCAGTGAAGTGGGCGGAAGAACCTACGAGCAGTACTTC
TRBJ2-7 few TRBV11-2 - CASSLDDSYEQYF TGTGCCAGCAGCTTAGATGACAGTTACGAGCAGTACTTC
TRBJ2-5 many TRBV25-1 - CASSDSKRVSWGQETQYF TGTGCCAGCAGTGACTCGAAGAGGGTTTCATGGGGGCAAGAGACCCAGTACTTC
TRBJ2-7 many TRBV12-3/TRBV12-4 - CASSFTGVEQYF TGTGCCAGCAGTTTCACGGGGGTTGAGCAGTACTTC
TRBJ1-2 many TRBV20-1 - CSAREAHGYTF TGCAGTGCTAGAGAGGCGCATGGCTACACCTTC
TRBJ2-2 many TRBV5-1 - CASSTGPTGELFF TGCGCCAGCAGCACTGGACCTACCGGGGAGCTGTTTTTT
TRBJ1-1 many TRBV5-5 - CASSHRGNTEAFF TGTGCCAGCAGCCATCGCGGTAACACTGAAGCTTTCTTT